The 23 T cell receptor beta chains presented below share a single source sample, sequenced in a study of lymphopenia after photon versus proton radiotherapy (dated by TCRdb to about 2019). Preparation of the library involved the immunoSEQ multiplex PCR assay. The table was pulled from immuneACCESS by TCRdb, which kept in-frame rearrangements only. Such tables lose some clones; where checked, under half of the loss comes from unresolved V genes, and the rest has no known cause. The table for this sample lists 55,000 to 70,000 clones; around 87% of them were counted only once. The ten largest clonotypes hold about 2.3% of the sample. The sequencing used peripheral blood, collected from a patient treated with photon-based radiotherapy. The receptors shown here come from a man aged 35 to 55 with gastric cancer.

The chain employs TRBV19 and TRBJ2-7, with 8 bases identical to TRBD1. This CDR3 is 14 amino acids long. With 3 bases clipped from V and 4 bases from J, the junction kept 5 bases outside the gene matches. Germline CDR1 LNHDA, CDR2 SQIVND (reference sequence). CDR3 region: CASSMAGGVYEQYF. For the CDR3, the DNA is TGTGCCAGTAGTATGGCAGGGGGCGTTTACGAGCAGTACTTC.

The V and J genes are TRBV9 and TRBJ1-1; D might be TRBD1 (6 bases). Germline CDR1 and CDR2: SGDLS and YYNGEE. There are 14 residues in the CDR3. With 5 bases removed from V and 2 bases from J, the gap between germline ends came to 13 bases. This CDR3 reads CASRPTDSNTEAFF. In DNA, the CDR3 is TGTGCCAGCAGGCCGACGGACAGTAACACTGAAGCTTTCTTT. Full variable domain (outside the CDR3, taken from reference TRBV9 and TRBJ1-1): DSGVTQTPKHLITATGQRVTLRCSPRSGDLSVYWYQQSLDQGLQFLIQYYNGEERAKGNILERFSAQQFPDLHSELNLSSLELGDSALYFCASRPTDSNTEAFFGQGTRLTVV.

V gene TRBV7-2 combines with J gene TRBJ2-1; TRBD1 might be the D (6 bases). The germline V gene encodes CDR1 SGHTA and CDR2 FQGNSA. V was clipped by 1 base and J by 9 bases, with 10 bases between them. The CDR3 has 13 residues. The CDR3 spells CASSLVGGAEQFF. The CDR3, as DNA: TGTGCCAGCAGCTTAGTTGGGGGCGCTGAGCAGTTCTTC.

For the CDR3, the DNA is TGTGCCAGCAGCCAAGATGACAATCAGCCCCAGCATTTT. Encoded protein: CASSQDDNQPQHF. This chain joins TRBV4-2 and TRBJ1-5; D not certain. The CDR3 loop spans 13 amino acids. CDR1 LGHNA and CDR2 YNFKEQ come from the germline V gene. V was shortened by 0 bases and J by 3 bases, with 3 bases between the two germline ends.

This chain joins TRBV7-4 and TRBJ2-6; D is undetermined. V dropped 1 base and J dropped 4 bases, with 8 bases sitting between them. This CDR3 comprises 15 residues. The V gene's germline CDR1 is SGHVT and CDR2 SQSDAQ. The chain's CDR3 is CASSLGPTGANVLTF. In DNA form, the CDR3 reads TGTGCCAGCAGCTTAGGACCGACCGGGGCCAACGTCCTGACTTTC.

This clone was picked up one time. The rearrangement links TRBV6-5 to TRBJ1-1; unclear D gene. Germline V CDR1 and CDR2: MNHEY, SVGAGI. The CDR3 covers 14 residues. Trimming left V 3 bases short and J 7 bases short, with 15 bases between. CDR3 in DNA: TGTGCCAGCAGTTATTTTTTTCTGGTTGGTGAAGCTTTCTTT. It encodes CASSYFFLVGEAFF.

The chain carries TRBV29-1 and TRBJ2-5; the D is unclear. V shed 5 bases and J shed 1 base, with 11 bases lying between them. CDR1 is SQVTM, CDR2 ANQGSEA, per germline. The CDR3 is made up of 13 amino acids. CDR3 nucleotides: TGCAGCGTTCCTAAGGGTGGCCAAGAGACCCAGTACTTC. It encodes CSVPKGGQETQYF.

V and J are TRBV7-9 and TRBJ2-3; 11 nucleotides match TRBD2. This CDR3 comprises 17 residues. V gave up 1 base and J gave up 0 bases; unmatched junction bases: 3. Germline V CDR1 and CDR2: SEHNR, FQNEAQ (reference sequence). The CDR3 DNA reads TGTGCCAGCAGCTTAGGGCTAGCGGGGGGTAGCACAGATACGCAGTATTTT. Translated, it gives CASSLGLAGGSTDTQYF.

This chain connects TRBV5-4 to TRBJ2-5; 9 positions agree with TRBD1. This CDR3 spans 14 amino acids. Per the germline V gene, CDR1 is SGHNT and CDR2 is YYREEE (reference sequence). The junction had 8 bases not matched to a gene; V was cut back by 4 bases and J by 7 bases. In nucleotides, the CDR3 is TGTGCCAGCAGCCCCCGGGACAGGGTGGGGACCCAGTACTTC. As protein: CASSPRDRVGTQYF.

V usage is TRBV7-2 and J usage is TRBJ2-5, with D possibly being TRBD2 (5 bases). V was clipped by 4 bases and J by 5 bases, with 8 bases between them. Germline V CDR1 and CDR2: SGHTA, FQGNSA. The CDR3 extends over 12 amino acids. The CDR3, as DNA: TGTGCCAGCAGCTCGGGATGGGAGACCCAGTACTTC. Residues: CASSSGWETQYF.

The chain employs TRBV7-9 and TRBJ2-7; 10 nucleotides agree with TRBD1. The germline CDR1 and CDR2 sequences are SEHNR and FQNEAQ (reference sequence). J lost 1 base, V lost 6 bases, and 3 bases had no gene match. The CDR3 is 14 residues long. CDR3 region: CASRTGQGSYEQYF. In DNA, the CDR3 is TGTGCCAGCAGGACGGGACAGGGGTCCTACGAGCAGTACTTC.

Only a few counts were recorded for this clone. The chain uses TRBV6-5 and TRBJ1-2; D might be TRBD1 (5 bases). Germline loops: CDR1 MNHEY, CDR2 SVGAGI. The CDR3 is 14 residues long. The germline V and J ends were trimmed by 5 bases and 7 bases, with 17 bases remaining between them. The CDR3 nucleotides are TGTGCCAGCAGTCCAGAACAGGAATGGTCTGGCTACACCTTC. This codes for CASSPEQEWSGYTF.

This clone was found once. The rearrangement joins TRBV30 to TRBJ2-7; 9 bases match TRBD1. V shed 6 bases, J shed 2 bases, and the junction held 5 bases outside the gene matches. Germline V gene lookup returns CDR1 GTSNPN and CDR2 SVGIG (reference sequence). This CDR3 contains 13 residues. The CDR3 protein is CACTTGGTYEQYF. The CDR3 DNA reads TGTGCCTGCACCACAGGGGGCACCTACGAGCAGTACTTC.

The genes are TRBV2 and TRBJ2-5, with a tentative D call TRBD1 (5 bases). Germline assignment: CDR1 SNHLY and CDR2 FYNNEI. The ends were cut back, 2 bases at V and 1 base at J, with 11 bases in the middle. The CDR3 is 15 amino acids. The CDR3 spells CASSEQAGPQETQYF. The CDR3 coding sequence is TGTGCCAGCAGTGAACAGGCAGGGCCCCAAGAGACCCAGTACTTC.

The chain links TRBV11-2 to TRBJ2-7; 7 nucleotides align to TRBD1. V trimming: 6 bases; J trimming: 5 bases; junction bases outside the gene matches: 13. Germline-derived CDR1 and CDR2 are SGHAT and FQNNGV. This CDR3 has 15 residues. CDR3 protein: CASRITGTARDEQYF. CDR3 nucleotide sequence: TGTGCCAGCAGAATCACCGGGACAGCACGGGACGAGCAGTACTTC. The whole variable domain, filled in from reference TRBV11-2 and TRBJ2-7, reads EAGVAQSPRYKIIEKRQSVAFWCNPISGHATLYWYQQILGQGPKLLIQFQNNGVVDDSQLPKDRFSAERLKGVDSTLKIQPAKLEDSAVYLCASRITGTARDEQYFGPGTRLTVT.

CDR3 amino acids: CASSRERLRAPLHF. In nucleotides, the CDR3 is TGCGCCAGCAGCCGCGAGCGCTTAAGAGCACCCCTCCACTTT. The chain links TRBV4-3 to TRBJ1-6; D ambiguous. The CDR3 length is 14 residues. CDR1 is LGHNA, CDR2 YSLEER, per germline. Between the trimmed V and J ends, which lost 4 bases and 11 bases, there was a span of 15 bases.

This clone has only one observation. This chain connects TRBV6-5 to TRBJ1-1; TRBD1 aligns across 7 bases. CDR3 size: 13 residues. The junction had 11 bases not matched to a gene; V was cut back by 5 bases and J by 11 bases. CDR1 and CDR2 (germline): MNHEY, SVGAGI. The CDR3 DNA is TGTGCCAGCAGTCTTGGACAGGCGGTTCGCGCTTTCTTT. Protein product: CASSLGQAVRAFF.

This clone showed up just a few times. This chain links TRBV2 with TRBJ1-6, with a weak D call TRBD1 (5 bases). V lost 6 bases and J 0 bases, leaving 18 bases between the germline ends. CDR3 length equals 18 residues. Germline values: CDR1 SNHLY, CDR2 FYNNEI. CDR3 in amino acids: CASRVARGRSSYNSPLHF. The CDR3 DNA reads TGTGCCAGCAGAGTCGCCCGGGGACGCAGCTCCTATAATTCACCCCTCCACTTT.

This chain uses TRBV5-1 with TRBJ1-3; D gene unclear. The CDR3 consists of 18 residues. Germline CDR1 and CDR2: SGHRS and YFSETQ. V gave up 1 base and J gave up 0 bases, with 17 bases separating them. The DNA for the CDR3 is TGCGCCAGCAGCTTGCGCCCTCAGGACGCGAGCTCTGGAAACACCATATATTTT. This codes for CASSLRPQDASSGNTIYF.

The chain has TRBV18 and TRBJ2-3, with 8 bases aligning to TRBD2. This CDR3 region has 17 residues. Per germline, CDR1 KGHSH and CDR2 LQKENI. V dropped 0 bases and J dropped 0; count of bases not matched to a gene: 5. The CDR3 DNA is TGTGCCAGCTCACCACCGCGGGGGGATACCAGCACAGATACGCAGTATTTT. It specifies CASSPPRGDTSTDTQYF.

The chain links TRBV6-6 to TRBJ2-7; the D gene is possibly TRBD2 (5 bases). This CDR3 is 13 amino acids long. Trimming took off 5 bases at V and 0 bases at J, with 8 bases between the two ends. Germline V lookup: CDR1 MNHNY, CDR2 SVGAGI (reference sequence). Here the CDR3 reads CASSRRDSYEQYF. CDR3 sequence (DNA): TGTGCCAGCAGTCGACGGGACTCCTACGAGCAGTACTTC.

This clone was counted a few times. This chain connects TRBV7-9 to TRBJ2-5; maybe TRBD2 (5 bases). Trimming removed 10 bases at V and 2 bases at J, with 11 bases between. The length of the CDR3 is 12 residues. CDR1 SEHNR and CDR2 FQNEAQ come from the germline V gene (reference sequence). This CDR3 is CATTLEQETQYF. The DNA for the CDR3 is TGTGCCACCACACTAGAGCAAGAGACCCAGTACTTC.

The genes are TRBV4-1 and TRBJ2-7; D perhaps matches TRBD1 (6 bases). The CDR3 extends over 17 amino acids. Deletions cut 3 bases from V and 0 bases from J, with 18 bases between. The germline gives CDR1 MGHRA, CDR2 YSYEKL. In DNA, the CDR3 is TGCGCCAGCAGCCATATGACAGGTTCGCGTATCTCCTACGAGCAGTACTTC. Its protein product is CASSHMTGSRISYEQYF.